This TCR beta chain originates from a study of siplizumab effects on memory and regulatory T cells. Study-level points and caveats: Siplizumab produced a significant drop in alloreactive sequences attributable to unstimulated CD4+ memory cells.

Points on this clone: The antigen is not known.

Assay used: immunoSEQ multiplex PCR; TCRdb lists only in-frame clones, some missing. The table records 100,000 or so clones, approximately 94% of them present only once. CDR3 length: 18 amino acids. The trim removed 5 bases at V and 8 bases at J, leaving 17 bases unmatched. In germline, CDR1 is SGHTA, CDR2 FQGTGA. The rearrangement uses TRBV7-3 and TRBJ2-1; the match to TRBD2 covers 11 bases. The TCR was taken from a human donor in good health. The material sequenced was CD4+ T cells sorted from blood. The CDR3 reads CASSHLVPSGGPRDEQFF. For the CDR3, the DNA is TGTGCCAGCAGCCACCTTGTACCTAGCGGGGGGCCGAGGGATGAGCAGTTCTTC.